This TCR beta chain was identified in a study of sequential checkpoint blockade in melanoma. Turning to the study itself: Randomization was 1:1 between first-line nivolumab→ipilimumab and ipilimumab→nivolumab. Both treatment sequences were followed by maintenance nivolumab.

This clone was seen once. Generated by immunoSEQ multiplex PCR, the TCRdb table keeps only in-frame clones and is missing some. The data contain tens of thousands of clones, less than 75% of them singletons. Between the trimmed V and J ends, which lost 2 bases and 5 bases, there was a span of 15 bases. The CDR3 is 15 amino acids. CDR1 SGHAT and CDR2 FQNNGV come from the germline V gene. Specified treatment: randomized to nivolumab then ipilimumab (arm A) or the reverse (arm B). None of the patients previously received DNA-damaging chemotherapy. From thawed PBMCs, live CD3+CD8+ cells negative for CD19 and CD56 were sorted.

V gene TRBV11-2 combines with J gene TRBJ1-1; TRBD1 is a possible D gene (5 bases). The receptor was derived from a human donor with melanoma. The specimen comprised CD8+ T cells sorted from blood (inferred from file names), sampled from a patient given nivolumab and ipilimumab in sequence. CDR3 protein: CASSLLVAGSTEAFF. Here the CDR3 DNA reads TGTGCCAGCAGCTTACTTGTGGCAGGGTCTACTGAAGCTTTCTTT.